This T cell receptor beta chain comes out of a study of cytotoxic CD8 clonotypes in ibrutinib-treated CLL. This CDR3 is 15 amino acids long. The ends were cut back, 2 bases at V and 4 bases at J, with 12 bases in the middle. Germline CDR1 reads SGHRS; CDR2 reads YFSETQ. The method was immunoSEQ multiplex PCR; TCRdb's version includes in-frame clones alone and lacks a portion of them. This table has 90,000 to 150,000 clones, approximately 58% appearing once. To note about this clone: No antigen is known for it.

Study outcomes and limitations: Clonality increased at ibrutinib response, then returned toward baseline at progression. The study found baseline clonality above age-matched healthy donors, tracking circulating CD8+ T-cell counts.

Sample: PBMCs, taken after 24 months of ibrutinib treatment. J is TRBJ2-2 and V is TRBV5-1; possibly TRBD2 for D (7 bases). The receptor's source is a human donor with chronic lymphocytic leukemia. The CDR3 bases are TGCGCCAGCAGCTTAGGACTAGGGGGCACCGGGGAGCTGTTTTTT. Translating gives CASSLGLGGTGELFF.